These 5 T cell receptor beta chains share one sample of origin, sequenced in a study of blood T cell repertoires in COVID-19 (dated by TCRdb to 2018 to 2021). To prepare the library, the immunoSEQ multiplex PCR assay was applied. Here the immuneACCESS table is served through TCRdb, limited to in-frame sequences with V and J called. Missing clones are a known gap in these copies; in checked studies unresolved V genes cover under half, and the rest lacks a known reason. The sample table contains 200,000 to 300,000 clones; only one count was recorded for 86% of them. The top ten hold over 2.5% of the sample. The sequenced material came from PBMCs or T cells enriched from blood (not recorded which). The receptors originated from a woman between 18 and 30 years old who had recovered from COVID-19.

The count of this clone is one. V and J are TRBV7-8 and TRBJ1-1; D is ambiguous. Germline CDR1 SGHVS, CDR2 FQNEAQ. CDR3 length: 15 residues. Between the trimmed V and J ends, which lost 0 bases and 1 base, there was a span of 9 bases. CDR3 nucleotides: TGTGCCAGCAGCTTAGCAGGGAGTGAGAACACTGAAGCTTTCTTT. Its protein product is CASSLAGSENTEAFF. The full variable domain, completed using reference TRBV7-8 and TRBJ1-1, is GAGVSQSPRYKVAKRGQDVALRCDPISGHVSLFWYQQALGQGPEFLTYFQNEAQLDKSGLPSDRFFAERPEGSVSTLKIQRTQQEDSAVYLCASSLAGSENTEAFFGQGTRLTVV.

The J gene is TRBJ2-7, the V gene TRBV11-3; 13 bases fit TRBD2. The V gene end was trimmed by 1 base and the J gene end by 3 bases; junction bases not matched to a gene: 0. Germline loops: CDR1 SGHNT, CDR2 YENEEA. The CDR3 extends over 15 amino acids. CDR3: CASSLGLAGGYEQYF. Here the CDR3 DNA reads TGTGCCAGCAGCTTAGGACTAGCGGGGGGCTACGAGCAGTACTTC.

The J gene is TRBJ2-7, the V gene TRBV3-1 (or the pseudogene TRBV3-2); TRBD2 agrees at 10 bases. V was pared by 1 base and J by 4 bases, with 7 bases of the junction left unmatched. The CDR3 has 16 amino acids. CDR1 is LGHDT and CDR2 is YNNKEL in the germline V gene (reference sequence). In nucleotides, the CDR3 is TGTGCCAGCAGCCAAGTCGGGGCTAGCGGGAGTTACGAGCAGTACTTC. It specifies CASSQVGASGSYEQYF.

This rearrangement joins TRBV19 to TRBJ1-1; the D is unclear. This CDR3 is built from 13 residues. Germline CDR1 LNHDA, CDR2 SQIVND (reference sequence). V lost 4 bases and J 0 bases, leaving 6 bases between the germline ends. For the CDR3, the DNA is TGTGCCAGTAGTACAGTGTTGAACACTGAAGCTTTCTTT. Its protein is CASSTVLNTEAFF.

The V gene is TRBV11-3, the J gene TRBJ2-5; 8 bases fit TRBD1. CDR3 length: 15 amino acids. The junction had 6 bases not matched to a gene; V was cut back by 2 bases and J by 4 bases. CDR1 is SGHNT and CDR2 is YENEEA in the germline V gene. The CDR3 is CASSLRARGRETQYF. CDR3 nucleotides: TGTGCCAGCAGCTTAAGGGCCAGGGGGCGAGAGACCCAGTACTTC.